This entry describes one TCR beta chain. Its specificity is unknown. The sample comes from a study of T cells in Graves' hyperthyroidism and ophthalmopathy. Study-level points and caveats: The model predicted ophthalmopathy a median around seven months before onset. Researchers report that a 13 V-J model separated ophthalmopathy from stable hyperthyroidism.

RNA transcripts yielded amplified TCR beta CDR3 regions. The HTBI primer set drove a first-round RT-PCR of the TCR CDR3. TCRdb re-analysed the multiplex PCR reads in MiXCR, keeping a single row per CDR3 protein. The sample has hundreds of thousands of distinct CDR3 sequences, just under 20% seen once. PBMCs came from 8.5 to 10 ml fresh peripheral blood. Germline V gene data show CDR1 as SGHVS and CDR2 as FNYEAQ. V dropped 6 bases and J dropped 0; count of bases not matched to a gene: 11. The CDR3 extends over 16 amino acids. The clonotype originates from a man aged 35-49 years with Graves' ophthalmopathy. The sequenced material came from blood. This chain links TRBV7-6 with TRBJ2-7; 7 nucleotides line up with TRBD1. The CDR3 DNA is TGTGCCAGCAGTCCACTCCCGTCAGGGGGCTCCTACGAGCAGTACTTC. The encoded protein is CASSPLPSGGSYEQYF. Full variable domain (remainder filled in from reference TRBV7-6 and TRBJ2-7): GAGVSQSPRYKVTKRGQDVALRCDPISGHVSLYWYRQALGQGPEFLTYFNYEAQQDKSGLPNDRFSAERPEGSISTLTIQRTEQRDSAMYRCASSPLPSGGSYEQYFGPGTRLTVT.